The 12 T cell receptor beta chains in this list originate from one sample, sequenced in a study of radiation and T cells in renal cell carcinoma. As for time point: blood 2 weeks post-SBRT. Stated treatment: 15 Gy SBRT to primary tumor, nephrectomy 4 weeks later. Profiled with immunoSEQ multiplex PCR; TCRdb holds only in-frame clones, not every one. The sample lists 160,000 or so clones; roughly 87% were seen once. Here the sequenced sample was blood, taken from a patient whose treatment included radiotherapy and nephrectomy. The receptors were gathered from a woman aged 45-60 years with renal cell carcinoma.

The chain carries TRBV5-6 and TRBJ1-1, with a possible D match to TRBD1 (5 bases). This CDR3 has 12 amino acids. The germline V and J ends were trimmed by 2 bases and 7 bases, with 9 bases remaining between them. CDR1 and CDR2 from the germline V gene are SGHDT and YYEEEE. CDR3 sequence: CASSFVGGEAFF. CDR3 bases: TGTGCCAGCAGCTTTGTGGGGGGTGAAGCTTTCTTT.

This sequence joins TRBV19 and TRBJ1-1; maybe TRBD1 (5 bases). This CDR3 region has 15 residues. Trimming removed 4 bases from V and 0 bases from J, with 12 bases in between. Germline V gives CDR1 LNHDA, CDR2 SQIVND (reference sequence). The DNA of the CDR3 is TGTGCCAGTAGTACTAGTGGGGGAATGAACACTGAAGCTTTCTTT. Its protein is CASSTSGGMNTEAFF.

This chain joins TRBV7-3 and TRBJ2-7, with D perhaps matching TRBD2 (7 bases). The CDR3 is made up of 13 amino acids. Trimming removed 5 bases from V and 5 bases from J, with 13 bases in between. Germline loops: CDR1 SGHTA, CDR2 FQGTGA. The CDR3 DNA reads TGTGCCAGCAGCCCCCAAGGGGGGGACGAGCAGTACTTC. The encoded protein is CASSPQGGDEQYF.

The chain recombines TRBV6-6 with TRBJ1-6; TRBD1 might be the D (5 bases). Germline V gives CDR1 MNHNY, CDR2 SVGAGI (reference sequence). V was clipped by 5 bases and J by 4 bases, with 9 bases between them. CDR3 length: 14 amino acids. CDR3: CASSGGTYNSPLHF. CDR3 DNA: TGTGCCAGCAGTGGGGGGACTTATAATTCACCCCTCCACTTT.

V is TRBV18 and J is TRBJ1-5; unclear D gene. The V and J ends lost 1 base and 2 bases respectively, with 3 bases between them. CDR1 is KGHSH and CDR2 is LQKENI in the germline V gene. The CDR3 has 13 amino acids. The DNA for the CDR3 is TGTGCCAGCTCACCACGGGGCAATCAGCCCCAGCATTTT. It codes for CASSPRGNQPQHF. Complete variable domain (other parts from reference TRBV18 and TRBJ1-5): NAGVMQNPRHLVRRRGQEARLRCSPMKGHSHVYWYRQLPEEGLKFMVYLQKENIIDESGMPKERFSAEFPKEGPSILRIQQVVRGDSAAYFCASSPRGNQPQHFGDGTRLSIL.

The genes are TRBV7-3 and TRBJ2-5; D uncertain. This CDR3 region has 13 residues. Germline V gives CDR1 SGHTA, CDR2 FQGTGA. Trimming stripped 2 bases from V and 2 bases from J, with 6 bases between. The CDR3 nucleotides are TGTGCCAGCAGCTTAGGGCAGCAAGAGACCCAGTACTTC. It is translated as CASSLGQQETQYF.

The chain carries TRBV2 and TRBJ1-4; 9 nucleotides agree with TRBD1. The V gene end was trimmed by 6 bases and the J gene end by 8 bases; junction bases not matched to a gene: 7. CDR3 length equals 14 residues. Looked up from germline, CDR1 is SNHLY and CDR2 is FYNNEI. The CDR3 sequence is CASREQGASEKLFF. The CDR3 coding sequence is TGTGCCAGCAGGGAACAGGGGGCAAGCGAAAAACTGTTTTTT.

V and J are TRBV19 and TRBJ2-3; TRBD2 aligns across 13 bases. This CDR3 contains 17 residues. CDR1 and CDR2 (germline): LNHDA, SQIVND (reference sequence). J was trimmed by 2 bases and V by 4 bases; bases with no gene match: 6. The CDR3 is CASSRELAGGTTDTQYF. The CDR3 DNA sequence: TGTGCCAGTAGTAGGGAACTAGCGGGGGGGACCACAGATACGCAGTATTTT.

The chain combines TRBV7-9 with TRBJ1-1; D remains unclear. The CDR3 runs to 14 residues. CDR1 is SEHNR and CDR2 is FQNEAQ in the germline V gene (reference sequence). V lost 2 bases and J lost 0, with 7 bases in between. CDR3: CASSLYKLNTEAFF. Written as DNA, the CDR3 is TGTGCCAGCAGCTTATACAAATTGAACACTGAAGCTTTCTTT.

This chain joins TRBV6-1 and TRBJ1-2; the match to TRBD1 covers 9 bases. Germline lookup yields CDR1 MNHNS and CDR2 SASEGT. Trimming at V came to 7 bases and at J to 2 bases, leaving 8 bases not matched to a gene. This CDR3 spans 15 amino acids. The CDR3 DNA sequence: TGTGCCAGCACTCCGGGACAGGGACCGAACTATGGCTACACCTTC. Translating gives CASTPGQGPNYGYTF.

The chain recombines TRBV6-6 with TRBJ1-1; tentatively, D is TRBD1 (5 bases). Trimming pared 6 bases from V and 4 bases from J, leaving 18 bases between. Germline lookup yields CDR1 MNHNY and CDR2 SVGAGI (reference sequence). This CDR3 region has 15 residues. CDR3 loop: CASSHSRGLTTEAFF. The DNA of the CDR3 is TGTGCCAGCAGCCACTCTAGGGGTTTGACCACTGAAGCTTTCTTT.

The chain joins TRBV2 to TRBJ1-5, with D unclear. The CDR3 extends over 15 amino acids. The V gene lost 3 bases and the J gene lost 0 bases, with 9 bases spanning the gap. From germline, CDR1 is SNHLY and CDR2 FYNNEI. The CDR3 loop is CASSDGRNSNQPQHF. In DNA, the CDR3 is TGTGCCAGCAGTGACGGGAGAAATAGCAATCAGCCCCAGCATTTT.